This T cell receptor (beta chain) comes out of a study of a mutant IDH1 vaccine in newly diagnosed glioma. On this clone: Its antigen is not known.

Time point noted: week 35, safety follow-up. With topical imiquimod, each dose of the vaccine consisted of 300 ug of mutant IDH1 20-mer peptide. The patients received vaccinations eight times, in weeks 1, 3, 5, 7, 11, 15, 19 and 23. The table came from immunoSEQ multiplex PCR; TCRdb's copy has only in-frame clones and leaves some out. The repertoire consists of about 72,000 clones, with approximately 88% occurring once and the leading ten covering about an eighth. The CDR3 totals 15 residues. From germline, CDR1 is SGHAT and CDR2 FQNNGV. This specimen consisted of PBMCs, obtained from a glioma patient whose treatment included an IDH1 peptide vaccine. The TCR was taken from a man aged 18 to 30 with glioma. The chain carries TRBV11-2 and TRBJ2-5; D ambiguous. The DNA end is more similar to TRBJ2-7, so the J call may be wrong. The CDR3, as DNA: TGTGCCAGCAGCCCCGAACGAGGCAGAGTATACGAGCAGTACTTC. It is translated as CASSPERGRVYEQYF.